The 30 T cell receptor beta chains below come from one sample, sequenced in a study of blood T cells in healthy people across ages. PCR was performed a second time for about 7 to 11 cycles using a sample-barcoded 5' primer and a J-beta primer mix. TCRdb redid the calling of the 5' RACE reads with MiXCR, one entry per CDR3 protein. The sample shows about a million distinct CDR3 sequences, 51% of them seen only once. Sequencing was carried out using blood. The receptors originated from a woman in her fifties or sixties in good health.

This clonotype has more than one count but fewer than ten. V usage is TRBV7-2 and J usage is TRBJ2-4; the D is unclear. V was clipped by 2 bases and J by 0 bases, with 11 bases between them. Germline V CDR1 and CDR2: SGHTA, FQGNSA. This CDR3 is built from 16 residues. CDR3 sequence reads: CASSLHSGGAKNIQYF. The CDR3 coding sequence is TGTGCCAGCAGCTTACACTCGGGCGGAGCCAAAAACATTCAGTACTTC.

The genes are TRBV20-1 and TRBJ2-7; D gene unclear. Deletions cut 6 bases from V and 4 bases from J, with 13 bases between. Germline V gene lookup returns CDR1 DFQATT and CDR2 SNEGSKA (reference sequence). The length of the CDR3 is 12 residues. CDR3: CSAENHEYEQYF. CDR3 sequence (DNA): TGCAGTGCCGAGAACCACGAGTACGAGCAGTACTTC.

The table lists this clonotype with a few counts. The chain uses TRBV7-9 and TRBJ2-1; the D is unclear. The V end was cut by 3 bases, the J end by 10 bases, with 10 bases between. This CDR3 comprises 12 residues. The germline gives CDR1 SEHNR, CDR2 FQNEAQ (reference sequence). CDR3 coding DNA: TGTGCCAGCAGCTTGTTAGTGAGCGAGCAGTTCTTC. Translated, it gives CASSLLVSEQFF.

The genes are TRBV18 and TRBJ2-7, with 11 bases identical to TRBD2. Gene TRBJ2-5 matches the end of the DNA better, so the J call may be wrong. CDR1 and CDR2 from the germline V gene are KGHSH and LQKENI. This CDR3 has 17 amino acids. This CDR3 reads CASSPVNSGRAAETQYF. The CDR3 DNA sequence: TGTGCCAGCTCACCAGTTAATAGCGGGAGGGCCGCGGAGACCCAGTACTTC.

This clonotype has more than one count but fewer than ten. The V and J genes are TRBV29-1 and TRBJ2-3; 7 bases are a match to TRBD2. With V trimmed by 5 bases and J by 2 bases, 10 bases remained unmatched. CDR3 length: 15 residues. Germline CDR1 SQVTM, CDR2 ANQGSEA. The CDR3 loop is CSVRGGRGFTDTQYF. DNA for the CDR3: TGCAGCGTTAGAGGAGGGAGGGGTTTCACAGATACGCAGTATTTT.

The sample holds a few counts of this clonotype. CDR3 DNA sequence: TGTGCCAGCAGTCCGGCCGGTATAACAGATACGCAGTATTTT. It codes for CASSPAGITDTQYF. The chain is built from TRBV28 and TRBJ2-3; D not certain. The CDR3 consists of 14 residues. Per germline, CDR1 MDHEN and CDR2 SYDVKM. V gave up 5 bases and J gave up 3 bases, with 12 bases separating them.

For this clonotype: Being one base from a much bigger clone, this may be a read error. The V and J genes are TRBV7-3 and TRBJ2-3; possibly TRBD2 for D (6 bases). V lost 3 bases and J lost 5, with 12 bases in between. There are 14 residues in the CDR3. Germline lookup yields CDR1 SGHTA and CDR2 FQGTGA. CDR3 in DNA: TGTGCCAGCAGCTTCCTAACGGGGGAAGATACGCAGTATTTT. Amino acids: CASSFLTGEDTQYF.

The chain couples TRBV29-1 to TRBJ1-4; D remains unclear. Trimming pared 4 bases from V and 0 bases from J, leaving 9 bases between. The CDR3 is made up of 14 amino acids. CDR1 and CDR2 (germline): SQVTM, ANQGSEA. The CDR3 DNA sequence: TGCAGCGTTGCCACCCTTGCAACTAATGAAAAACTGTTTTTT. Amino acid sequence: CSVATLATNEKLFF.

This clonotype was counted between two and nine times. The V and J genes are TRBV29-1 and TRBJ2-7, with D possibly TRBD1 on 6 matching bases. CDR1 and CDR2 from the germline V gene are SQVTM and ANQGSEA. The CDR3 sequence is 14 residues long. V was shortened by 6 bases and J by 3 bases, with 18 bases between the two germline ends. In DNA, the CDR3 is TGCAGCGTAGCACGACAGGTCGCCGGCTACGAGCAGTACTTC. Encoded protein: CSVARQVAGYEQYF.

The chain carries TRBV2 and TRBJ2-3; D may be TRBD1 or TRBD2 (5 bases each). CDR1 is SNHLY, CDR2 FYNNEI, per germline. The CDR3 extends over 12 amino acids. V lost 6 bases, J lost 7 bases, and 11 bases lay in between. The CDR3 region is CASRSGQHTQYF. The CDR3 nucleotides read TGTGCCAGCAGGTCGGGGCAGCATACGCAGTATTTT.

The chain links TRBV29-1 to TRBJ2-7, with D unresolved. CDR3 size: 14 residues. V lost 4 bases to trimming and J lost 4 bases, with 17 bases between them. Germline CDR1 reads SQVTM; CDR2 reads ANQGSEA. The CDR3: CSVGPRTGGYEQYF. The DNA for the CDR3 is TGCAGCGTTGGACCTCGGACGGGCGGTTACGAGCAGTACTTC.

This chain uses TRBV15 with TRBJ2-7; no reliable D call. V was clipped by 4 bases and J by 2 bases, with 12 bases between them. The germline V gene encodes CDR1 LNHNV and CDR2 YYDKDF (reference sequence). The CDR3 is 14 amino acids. DNA of the CDR3: TGTGCCACCAGCACTTTGCGGCAGGCCTACGAGCAGTACTTC. Protein product: CATSTLRQAYEQYF.

This clonotype was counted only a few times. The chain combines TRBV4-2 with TRBJ2-3; D is unclear. The CDR3 spans 12 residues. In germline, CDR1 is LGHNA, CDR2 YNFKEQ. Trimming stripped 2 bases from V and 5 bases from J, with 5 bases between. The CDR3 DNA is TGTGCCAGCAGCCAATCTAGAGATACGCAGTATTTT. Its translation is CASSQSRDTQYF.

V gene TRBV6-2 or TRBV6-3 combines with J gene TRBJ2-3; no firm D call. The V end was cut by 8 bases, the J end by 3 bases, with 9 bases between. Germline V gene sequence: CDR1 MNHEY, CDR2 SVGEGT. This CDR3 comprises 12 residues. The CDR3: CASGDYTDTQYF. The CDR3 nucleotides read TGTGCCAGCGGGGATTATACAGATACGCAGTATTTT.

This clonotype was seen only a few times. The gene calls are TRBV7-2 and TRBJ2-2; 7 bases match TRBD2. The CDR3 is 14 residues long. CDR1 and CDR2 from the germline V gene are SGHTA and FQGNSA. J lost 8 bases, V lost 5 bases, and 8 bases had no gene match. The DNA of the CDR3 is TGTGCCAGCAGCCCCCGGACTAGATCTGGGGAGCTGTTTTTT. Translation gives CASSPRTRSGELFF.

V is TRBV9 and J is TRBJ1-2; D remains unclear. CDR3 length equals 14 residues. The V end was cut by 4 bases, the J end by 4 bases, with 14 bases between. Per the germline V gene, CDR1 is SGDLS and CDR2 is YYNGEE. In DNA, the CDR3 is TGTGCCAGCAGCCCGATGGAGGGCGGCTATGGCTACACCTTC. Amino acids: CASSPMEGGYGYTF.

The V and J genes are TRBV7-2 and TRBJ2-7; 9 bases match TRBD2. J lost 5 bases, V lost 1 base, and 6 bases had no gene match. Germline CDR1 SGHTA, CDR2 FQGNSA. CDR3 length: 15 amino acids. Here the CDR3 reads CASSLVAGVSDEQYF. CDR3 sequence (DNA): TGTGCCAGCAGCTTAGTAGCGGGAGTTAGCGACGAGCAGTACTTC.

V and J are TRBV4-3 and TRBJ2-3, with D perhaps TRBD2 (5 bases). The germline CDR1 and CDR2 sequences are LGHNA and YSLEER. CDR3 length: 17 amino acids. The ends were cut back, 5 bases at V and 3 bases at J, with 21 bases in the middle. CDR3 DNA: TGCGCCAGCAGCTCCTACGGACGTGTGGCGGGTACAGATACGCAGTATTTT. Amino acids: CASSSYGRVAGTDTQYF.

This clonotype was found a few times. This sequence joins TRBV29-1 and TRBJ2-7; D may be TRBD2 (6 bases). Germline lookup yields CDR1 SQVTM and CDR2 ANQGSEA. The CDR3 has 13 residues. V dropped 6 bases and J dropped 2 bases, with 14 bases sitting between them. Here the CDR3 reads CSVASGEPYEQYF. DNA for the CDR3: TGCAGCGTAGCTTCGGGGGAACCCTACGAGCAGTACTTC.

This clonotype was seen a handful of times. The V call is TRBV25-1, the J call TRBJ2-6, with D possibly called TRBD1 or TRBD2 (6 bases each). Germline CDR1 reads MGHDK; CDR2 reads SYGVNS. CDR3 length: 16 amino acids. With 10 bases removed from V and 4 bases from J, the gap between germline ends came to 20 bases. The CDR3 sequence: CATLPSTGAGANVLTF. In DNA, the CDR3 is TGTGCCACCCTGCCCTCGACGGGGGCAGGGGCCAACGTCCTGACTTTC.

This clonotype has just a few counts. This chain connects TRBV29-1 to TRBJ2-3; 8 bases align to TRBD2. The CDR3 is 13 amino acids. The germline V gene encodes CDR1 SQVTM and CDR2 ANQGSEA. V dropped 3 bases and J dropped 5; count of bases not matched to a gene: 4. The CDR3 protein is CSVEAGGLDTQYF. The CDR3 DNA reads as TGCAGCGTTGAGGCGGGAGGACTAGATACGCAGTATTTT.

The gene calls are TRBV4-1 and TRBJ1-1; TRBD1 might be the D (5 bases). The ends were cut back, 0 bases at V and 7 bases at J, with 15 bases in the middle. This CDR3 contains 15 residues. In germline, CDR1 is MGHRA, CDR2 YSYEKL. The CDR3 DNA sequence: TGCGCCAGCAGCCAAGAAACGGGTAGGGGCGGTGAAGCTTTCTTT. This encodes CASSQETGRGGEAFF.

The chain recombines TRBV7-3 with TRBJ2-1; TRBD2 aligns across 8 bases. The V segment lost 0 bases and the J segment 7 bases; nucleotides outside the gene matches: 11. The V gene's germline CDR1 is SGHTA and CDR2 FQGTGA. This CDR3 has 17 residues. CDR3 in amino acids: CASSLTLRTSLYNEQFF. Here the CDR3 DNA reads TGTGCCAGCAGCTTAACGCTCAGGACTAGCCTATATAATGAGCAGTTCTTC.

V usage is TRBV6-1 and J usage is TRBJ1-5; D is undetermined. Germline V gene data show CDR1 as MNHNS and CDR2 as SASEGT. The CDR3 is made up of 13 amino acids. V was pared by 3 bases and J by 7 bases, with 10 bases between. This CDR3 is CASSERVGQPQHF. CDR3 bases: TGTGCCAGCAGTGAGAGGGTTGGACAGCCCCAGCATTTT.

This clonotype was detected a few times. The chain uses TRBV7-2 and TRBJ2-7; 10 bases fit TRBD1. Germline-derived CDR1 and CDR2 are SGHTA and FQGNSA. Trimming at V came to 5 bases and at J to 4 bases, leaving 8 bases not matched to a gene. This CDR3 spans 15 amino acids. The CDR3 DNA is TGTGCCAGCAGCCTTGACAGGGGGCGTCCGTACGAGCAGTACTTC. Amino acid sequence: CASSLDRGRPYEQYF. Variable domain in full (rest from reference TRBV7-2 and TRBJ2-7): GAGVSQSPSNKVTEKGKDVELRCDPISGHTALYWYRQSLGQGLEFLIYFQGNSAPDKSGLPSDRFSAERTGGSVSTLTIQRTQQEDSAVYLCASSLDRGRPYEQYFGPGTRLTVT.

V gene TRBV29-1 combines with J gene TRBJ2-2; D is unclear. The germline gives CDR1 SQVTM, CDR2 ANQGSEA. V lost 5 bases and J 6 bases, leaving 13 bases between the germline ends. The CDR3 sequence is 13 residues long. In DNA form, the CDR3 reads TGCAGCGTTTCAAGATCTAGTTCCGGGGAGCTGTTTTTT. Its translation: CSVSRSSSGELFF.

V gene TRBV20-1 combines with J gene TRBJ1-2; the match to TRBD1 covers 7 bases. This CDR3 has 14 amino acids. Germline CDR1 reads DFQATT; CDR2 reads SNEGSKA (reference sequence). The ends lost 3 bases at V and 7 bases at J; junction bases unmatched: 11. In DNA, the CDR3 is TGCAGTGCTAGCCCTCAGGGGGTTGGGGTTGGCTACACCTTC. Translated: CSASPQGVGVGYTF.

The CDR3 loop reads CASSPTPDNEQFF. CDR3 sequence (DNA): TGTGCCAGCAGTCCGACGCCCGACAATGAGCAGTTCTTC. V is TRBV2 and J is TRBJ2-1; D is undetermined. The V end was cut by 5 bases, the J end by 5 bases, with 10 bases between. Per the germline V gene, CDR1 is SNHLY and CDR2 is FYNNEI. The CDR3 consists of 13 residues.

Concerning this clonotype: One end of the junction is discordant with germline, which a read error may explain. This chain joins TRBV7-9 and TRBJ2-7; tentative D call: TRBD1 (6 bases). Germline V CDR1 and CDR2: SEHNR, FQNEAQ (reference sequence). The CDR3 runs to 14 residues. The CDR3 loop is CASSLGTAKYGQYF. CDR3 coding DNA: TGTGCCAGCAGCTTAGGGACAGCGAAATACGGGCAGTACTTC.

This clonotype has more than one count but fewer than ten. The chain couples TRBV20-1 to TRBJ2-3; D may match TRBD1 or TRBD2 (5 bases each). This CDR3 has 15 residues. The germline V gene encodes CDR1 DFQATT and CDR2 SNEGSKA (reference sequence). Between the trimmed V and J ends, which lost 5 bases and 2 bases, there was a span of 17 bases. The CDR3 sequence: CSAENGGGNTDTQYF. In DNA, the CDR3 is TGCAGTGCTGAGAATGGGGGTGGCAACACAGATACGCAGTATTTT.